Below are 27 T cell receptor beta chains sequenced from a single sample in a study of cytomegalovirus exposure and HLA in healthy donors. Measured with immunoSEQ multiplex PCR; TCRdb has only the in-frame clones, and not every one. The sample carries about 360,000 clones, 80% to 90% recorded once. What was sequenced was PBMCs. These receptors originate from a woman younger than 35 in good health and CMV-seronegative.

The chain carries TRBV6-5 and TRBJ2-1, with TRBD2 as a possible D gene (6 bases). CDR1 is MNHEY and CDR2 is SVGAGI in the germline V gene. This CDR3 comprises 13 residues. Trimming removed 6 bases from V and 9 bases from J, with 15 bases in between. The CDR3 DNA reads TGTGCCAGCAGCTGGGGGAGGCTAGTTGAGCAGTTCTTC. As protein: CASSWGRLVEQFF.

CDR3 in DNA: TGTGCCAGCAGCCCACTCTCAGGGTCTAACACTGAAGCTTTCTTT. It translates to CASSPLSGSNTEAFF. The chain has TRBV7-8 and TRBJ1-1, with D possibly matching TRBD1 (5 bases). The V end was cut by 5 bases, the J end by 2 bases, with 15 bases between. The CDR3 consists of 15 residues. CDR1 is SGHVS, CDR2 FQNEAQ, per germline. Looking up the rest from reference TRBV7-8 and TRBJ1-1 gives the full variable domain: GAGVSQSPRYKVAKRGQDVALRCDPISGHVSLFWYQQALGQGPEFLTYFQNEAQLDKSGLPSDRFFAERPEGSVSTLKIQRTQQEDSAVYLCASSPLSGSNTEAFFGQGTRLTVV.

This chain joins TRBV4-1 and TRBJ2-5; the match to TRBD2 covers 15 bases. The germline CDR1 and CDR2 sequences are MGHRA and YSYEKL. V was clipped by 3 bases and J by 2 bases; unmatched bases: 10. This CDR3 comprises 19 residues. The CDR3 spells CASSQGPGLAGGGQETQYF. In DNA, the CDR3 is TGCGCCAGCAGCCAGGGGCCCGGACTAGCGGGAGGGGGTCAAGAGACCCAGTACTTC.

V is TRBV5-6 and J is TRBJ2-7, with 10 bases aligning to TRBD2. The germline gives CDR1 SGHDT, CDR2 YYEEEE. The CDR3 consists of 14 residues. V lost 5 bases, J lost 6 bases, and 8 bases stayed unmatched. The CDR3 DNA is TGTGCCAGCAGGCCCAGCGGGAGGGCCTTCGAGCAGTACTTC. It encodes CASRPSGRAFEQYF.

The chain has TRBV14 and TRBJ1-6, with 10 positions matching TRBD1. The J segment lost 10 bases and the V segment lost 4 bases, leaving 4 bases of the junction unmatched. The CDR3 spans 14 residues. Germline CDR1 and CDR2: SGHDN and FVKESK. CDR3 loop: CASSPGQGYSPLHF. The DNA for the CDR3 is TGTGCCAGCAGCCCGGGACAGGGGTACTCACCCCTCCACTTT. The whole variable domain, remainder taken from reference TRBV14 and TRBJ1-6, is EAGVTQFPSHSVIEKGQTVTLRCDPISGHDNLYWYRRVMGKEIKFLLHFVKESKQDESGMPNNRFLAERTGGTYSTLKVQPAELEDSGVYFCASSPGQGYSPLHFGNGTRLTVT.

This chain uses TRBV6-5 with TRBJ1-4, with 12 bases matching TRBD1. V lost 6 bases, J lost 6 bases, and 2 bases stayed unmatched. Germline loops: CDR1 MNHEY, CDR2 SVGAGI. There are 14 residues in the CDR3. The DNA for the CDR3 is TGTGCCAGCAGCAGGGACAGGGGGCATGAAAAACTGTTTTTT. This codes for CASSRDRGHEKLFF.

V is TRBV2 and J is TRBJ1-2; D gene ambiguous. V dropped 0 bases and J dropped 8 bases, with 10 bases sitting between them. The CDR3 sequence is 13 residues long. Looked up from germline, CDR1 is SNHLY and CDR2 is FYNNEI. The CDR3, as DNA: TGTGCCAGCAGTGAAGCAACGGGAGAGGGCTACACCTTC. Protein product: CASSEATGEGYTF.

The J gene is TRBJ1-4, the V gene TRBV6-1; weak D call: TRBD1 (6 bases). Looked up from germline, CDR1 is MNHNS and CDR2 is SASEGT. Deletions cut 5 bases from V and 7 bases from J, with 17 bases between. The CDR3 totals 15 residues. The CDR3 here is CASSTAGTPSEKLFF. In DNA form, the CDR3 reads TGTGCCAGCAGTACCGCCGGGACACCTTCTGAAAAACTGTTTTTT.

This clone has more than one count but fewer than ten. This sequence joins TRBV12-2 and TRBJ1-5; the table's D call TRBD1 went unverified against the DNA. TRBV12-2 is described as a pseudogene. CDR3 length: 13 amino acids. The CDR3 sequence: CASRSGQNQPQHF. DNA of the CDR3: TGTGCAAGTCGCTCGGGACAGAATCAGCCCCAGCATTTT.

The chain recombines TRBV27 with TRBJ2-7; 8 nucleotides align to TRBD1. V was clipped by 2 bases and J by 1 base; unmatched bases: 4. The germline CDR1 and CDR2 sequences are MNHEY and SMNVEV (reference sequence). There are 15 residues in the CDR3. The CDR3 is CASSLGQGYSYEQYF. Written as DNA, the CDR3 is TGTGCCAGCAGTTTAGGACAGGGCTATTCCTACGAGCAGTACTTC.

V and J are TRBV27 and TRBJ2-3; 8 bases agree with TRBD1. This CDR3 spans 14 amino acids. Germline values: CDR1 MNHEY, CDR2 SMNVEV (reference sequence). Trimming at V came to 5 bases and at J to 4 bases, leaving 5 bases not matched to a gene. In nucleotides, the CDR3 is TGTGCCAGCAGTCTCGGACAGGGCGCAGATACGCAGTATTTT. Protein: CASSLGQGADTQYF.

The chain uses TRBV6-5 and TRBJ2-7, with 12 bases lining up with TRBD1. With 2 bases clipped from V and 5 bases from J, the junction kept 4 bases outside the gene matches. The CDR3 runs to 15 residues. Germline V gene lookup returns CDR1 MNHEY and CDR2 SVGAGI. The CDR3 spells CASSYQGQGANEQYF. The CDR3 DNA is TGTGCCAGCAGTTACCAGGGACAGGGGGCAAACGAGCAGTACTTC.

The chain carries TRBV28 and TRBJ2-7; TRBD1 might be the D (6 bases). This CDR3 is built from 14 residues. Trimming pared 5 bases from V and 4 bases from J, leaving 15 bases between. Germline V CDR1 and CDR2: MDHEN, SYDVKM. CDR3 loop: CASSARDNGYEQYF. Here the CDR3 DNA reads TGTGCCAGCAGTGCTCGGGACAATGGGTACGAGCAGTACTTC.

The chain is built from TRBV19 and TRBJ1-5; D gene uncertain. The CDR3 loop spans 15 amino acids. V was pared by 0 bases and J by 6 bases, with 12 bases between. Germline lookup yields CDR1 LNHDA and CDR2 SQIVND (reference sequence). CDR3 bases: TGTGCCAGTAGTATAGATCTGGAGGGATTTCAGCCCCAGCATTTT. It codes for CASSIDLEGFQPQHF.

The genes are TRBV11-2 and TRBJ2-7; tentative D call: TRBD2 (6 bases). With 8 bases removed from V and 7 bases from J, the gap between germline ends came to 15 bases. The CDR3 length is 12 residues. Germline values: CDR1 SGHAT, CDR2 FQNNGV. CDR3 DNA sequence: TGTGCCAGCGAGCAGGGAGGTGGAGAGCAGTACTTC. Its translation: CASEQGGGEQYF.

The chain combines TRBV27 with TRBJ2-2, with D perhaps matching TRBD1 (5 bases). Germline lookup yields CDR1 MNHEY and CDR2 SMNVEV (reference sequence). V shed 5 bases and J shed 6 bases, with 22 bases lying between them. This CDR3 has 17 residues. CDR3 sequence: CASSLLSRHLGPGELFF. The CDR3 coding sequence is TGTGCCAGCAGTCTCCTCAGCCGACACTTGGGGCCCGGGGAGCTGTTTTTT.

The chain employs TRBV11-2 and TRBJ2-7; weak D call: TRBD2 (5 bases). Looked up from germline, CDR1 is SGHAT and CDR2 is FQNNGV. V gave up 5 bases and J gave up 0 bases, with 20 bases separating them. This CDR3 region has 17 residues. The CDR3 loop is CASSPIWGDGDSYEQYF. In DNA, the CDR3 is TGTGCCAGCAGCCCGATTTGGGGAGACGGGGACTCCTACGAGCAGTACTTC.

There are a few counts of this clone. The same CDR3 is also encoded by other DNA sequences in this sample. This rearrangement joins TRBV20-1 to TRBJ1-2; 8 nucleotides line up with TRBD1. Germline V lookup: CDR1 DFQATT, CDR2 SNEGSKA (reference sequence). J was trimmed by 5 bases and V by 6 bases; bases with no gene match: 2. This CDR3 spans 11 amino acids. The CDR3 sequence is CSARTGYGYTF. In DNA, the CDR3 is TGCAGTGCGCGGACAGGGTATGGCTACACCTTC.

This clone was seen many times. This rearrangement joins TRBV5-4 to TRBJ2-7; D unclear. Germline CDR1 reads SGHNT; CDR2 reads YYREEE (reference sequence). This CDR3 contains 16 residues. V was pared by 0 bases and J by 0 bases, with 13 bases between. The CDR3 DNA sequence: TGTGCCAGCAGCTTGGAAAAGCGACTCAGCTCCTACGAGCAGTACTTC. Encoded protein: CASSLEKRLSSYEQYF.

This clone appeared a single time. The chain has TRBV27 and TRBJ2-2; D possibly corresponds to TRBD1 (5 bases). Germline-derived CDR1 and CDR2 are MNHEY and SMNVEV (reference sequence). CDR3 length: 15 amino acids. V dropped 2 bases and J dropped 4 bases, with 11 bases sitting between them. The CDR3 region is CASSLTPGITGELFF. In nucleotides, the CDR3 is TGTGCCAGCAGTTTAACCCCAGGGATCACCGGGGAGCTGTTTTTT.

The rearrangement links TRBV6-1 to TRBJ2-3; 10 bases fit TRBD2. The germline CDR1 and CDR2 sequences are MNHNS and SASEGT. The V segment lost 8 bases and the J segment 4 bases; nucleotides outside the gene matches: 9. The CDR3 covers 15 residues. CDR3 region: CASLRLAGEPDTQYF. The CDR3 coding sequence is TGTGCCAGCCTCCGGCTAGCGGGAGAACCAGATACGCAGTATTTT.

This sequence joins TRBV4-1 and TRBJ2-7; D not certain. The CDR3 length is 14 residues. In germline, CDR1 is MGHRA, CDR2 YSYEKL. With 0 bases removed from V and 2 bases from J, the gap between germline ends came to 8 bases. CDR3 protein: CASSQEPTAYEQYF. DNA for the CDR3: TGCGCCAGCAGCCAAGAACCTACAGCCTACGAGCAGTACTTC.

The chain is built from TRBV5-1 and TRBJ1-6; TRBD1 is a possible D gene (6 bases). The germline V gene has CDR1 SGHRS and CDR2 YFSETQ. V dropped 0 bases and J dropped 5 bases, with 6 bases sitting between them. There are 14 residues in the CDR3. CDR3 coding DNA: TGCGCCAGCAGCTTGGGACAGGATAATTCACCCCTCCACTTT. Amino acids: CASSLGQDNSPLHF.

The V and J genes are TRBV7-9 and TRBJ1-1, with unresolved D. V was cut by 1 base and J by 6 bases, with 9 bases left in between. Germline V gene data show CDR1 as SEHNR and CDR2 as FQNEAQ (reference sequence). The CDR3 loop spans 13 amino acids. The CDR3 DNA sequence: TGTGCCAGCAGCTTAGGGAACAGTCCTGAAGCTTTCTTT. Translated, it gives CASSLGNSPEAFF.

This clone was picked up a small number of times. J is TRBJ2-7 and V is TRBV6-5, with 10 bases lining up with TRBD1. Trimming took 6 bases from V and 5 from J; bases not matched to a gene: 7. The CDR3 sequence is 14 residues long. Germline V lookup: CDR1 MNHEY, CDR2 SVGAGI. The CDR3 protein is CASSPAGTGDEQYF. CDR3 in DNA: TGTGCCAGCAGCCCCGCCGGGACAGGGGACGAGCAGTACTTC.

This chain links TRBV28 with TRBJ2-7; 9 nucleotides match TRBD2. The ends lost 5 bases at V and 3 bases at J; junction bases unmatched: 5. Germline V gives CDR1 MDHEN, CDR2 SYDVKM. This CDR3 has 14 residues. CDR3 DNA: TGTGCCAGCAGTCAGAATAGCGGGAGCTACGAGCAGTACTTC. It encodes CASSQNSGSYEQYF.

This rearrangement joins TRBV9 to TRBJ2-7, with D perhaps TRBD2 (6 bases). The germline V gene has CDR1 SGDLS and CDR2 YYNGEE. Trimming removed 0 bases at V and 1 base at J, with 14 bases between. The CDR3 is made up of 16 amino acids. CDR3: CASSVGAGSPSYEQYF. The CDR3 coding sequence is TGTGCCAGCAGCGTAGGGGCGGGGTCACCTTCCTACGAGCAGTACTTC.